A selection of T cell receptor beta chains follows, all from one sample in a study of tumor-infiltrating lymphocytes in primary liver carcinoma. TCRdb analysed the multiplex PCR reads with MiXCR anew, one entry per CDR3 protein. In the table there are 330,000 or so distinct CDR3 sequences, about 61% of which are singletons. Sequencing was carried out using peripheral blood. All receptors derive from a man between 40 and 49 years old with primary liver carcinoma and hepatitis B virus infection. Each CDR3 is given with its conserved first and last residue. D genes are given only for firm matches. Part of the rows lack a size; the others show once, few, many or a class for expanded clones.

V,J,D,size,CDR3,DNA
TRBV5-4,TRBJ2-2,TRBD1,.,CASSSAGGAGTGELFF,TGTGCCAGCAGCTCCGCAGGGGGCGCGGGCACCGGGGAGCTGTTTTTT
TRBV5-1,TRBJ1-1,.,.,CASSSADTTNTEAFF,TGCGCCAGCAGCTCCGCGGACACGACGAACACTGAAGCTTTCTTT
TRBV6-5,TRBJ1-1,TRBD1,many,CASSKRGPAEAFF,TGTGCCAGCAGTAAGAGGGGGCCCGCTGAAGCTTTCTTT
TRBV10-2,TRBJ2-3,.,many,CASTGRGGADTQYF,TGCGCCAGCACGGGCAGGGGTGGTGCAGATACGCAGTATTTT
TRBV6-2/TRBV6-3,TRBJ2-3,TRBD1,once,CASSFLGQWAMDTQYF,TGTGCCAGCAGCTTCTTGGGACAGTGGGCAATGGATACGCAGTATTTT
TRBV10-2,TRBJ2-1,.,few,CASSESHETYNEQFF,TGCGCCAGCAGTGAGTCACATGAGACCTACAATGAGCAGTTCTTC
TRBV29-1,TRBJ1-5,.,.,CRVGLAVTDTQHF,TGCAGAGTTGGACTAGCGGTCACAGATACGCAGCATTTT
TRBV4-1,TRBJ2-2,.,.,CASTQDRAGAGDTRELFF,TGCGCCAGCACCCAAGACAGGGCGGGGGCCGGCGACACCAGGGAGCTGTTTTTT
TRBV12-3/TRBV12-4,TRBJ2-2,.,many,CASSLGESGELFF,TGTGCCAGCAGTTTAGGGGAGTCCGGGGAGCTGTTTTTT
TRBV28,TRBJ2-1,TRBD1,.,CASRRQGMNEQFF,TGTGCCAGCCGGAGACAGGGGATGAATGAGCAGTTCTTC
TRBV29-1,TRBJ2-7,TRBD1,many,CSVSQIGQGSLIEQYF,TGCAGCGTGTCTCAAATTGGACAGGGAAGTCTCATCGAGCAGTACTTC
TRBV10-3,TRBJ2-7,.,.,CAISGSEGKTITYEQYF,TGTGCCATCAGTGGGTCGGAAGGGAAGACTATTACCTACGAGCAGTACTTC
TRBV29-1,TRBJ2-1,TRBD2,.,CSVKDESGRALLYNEQFF,TGCAGCGTTAAAGATGAGAGTGGGAGGGCCTTACTTTACAATGAGCAGTTCTTC
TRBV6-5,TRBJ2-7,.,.,CASNWGRSGSSEQYF,TGTGCCAGCAATTGGGGGAGGAGCGGAAGCAGCGAGCAGTACTTC
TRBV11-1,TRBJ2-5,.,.,CASSHRRGQEAQYF,TGCGCCAGCAGCCATCGCAGGGGACAAGAGGCCCAGTACTTC
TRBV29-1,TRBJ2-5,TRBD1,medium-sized,CSVRDSPRETQYF,TGCAGCGTTCGGGACAGTCCTCGGGAGACCCAGTACTTC
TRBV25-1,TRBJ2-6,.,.,CASSEPGTGPGANVLTF,TGTGCCAGTAGTGAACCCGGAACAGGGCCCGGGGCCAACGTCCTGACTTTC
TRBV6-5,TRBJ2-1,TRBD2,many,CASSYSSSSGSYNEQFF,TGTGCCAGCAGTTACTCGAGTAGCAGCGGGAGCTACAATGAGCAGTTCTTC
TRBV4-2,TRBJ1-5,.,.,CASSQNLQTNQPQHF,TGTGCGAGCAGCCAAAATTTACAGACAAATCAGCCCCAGCATTTT
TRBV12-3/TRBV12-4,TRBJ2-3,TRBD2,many,CASSFSSGRPDTQYF,TGTGCCAGCAGTTTCTCTAGCGGGAGGCCAGATACGCAGTATTTT
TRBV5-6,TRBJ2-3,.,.,CASKTGPSADTQYF,TGCGCCAGCAAGACAGGTCCTAGCGCAGATACGCAGTATTTT
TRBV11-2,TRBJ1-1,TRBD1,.,CASSTGASTEAFF,TGTGCCAGCAGTACAGGGGCGAGCACTGAAGCTTTCTTT
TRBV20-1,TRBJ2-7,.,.,CSVTTSLYEQYF,TGCAGTGTCACGACCAGTTTGTACGAGCAGTACTTC
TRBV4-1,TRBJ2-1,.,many,CASSQESGVNEQFF,TGCGCCAGCAGCCAAGAATCAGGGGTAAATGAGCAGTTCTTC
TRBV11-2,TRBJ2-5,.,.,CAGSLEEGSQETQYF,TGTGCCGGCAGCTTAGAAGAGGGGAGCCAAGAGACTCAGTACTTC
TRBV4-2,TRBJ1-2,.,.,CATSLGTTPQGYTF,TGTGCCACCAGCCTCGGGACCACCCCTCAGGGCTACACCTTC